This is a list of T cell receptor beta chains from one sample in a study of T cell repertoires and HLA-DP antigens. Antigen specificity for these receptors is unknown. The data were produced by immunoSEQ multiplex PCR, yet TCRdb's version contains in-frame clones alone and is incomplete. The table includes approximately 73,000 clones, about 80% detected once. The specimen was CD4+ T cells from PBMCs. Receptors originate from a man between 60 and 70 years old in good health and CMV-seronegative. CDR3s include the opening cysteine and the closing phenylalanine or tryptophan. The size field is filled for only some rows; it gives once, few, many or a size class.

abundance: -
v_gene: TRBV28
len: 11
j_gene: TRBJ1-1
CDR3aa: CASSLIGKAFF

abundance: -
v_gene: TRBV5-8
len: 15
j_gene: TRBJ1-4
CDR3aa: CASSFWTGLGEKLFF

abundance: -
v_gene: TRBV29-1
len: 12
j_gene: TRBJ1-1
CDR3aa: CSVRTVKTEAFF

abundance: once
v_gene: TRBV5-6
len: 16
j_gene: TRBJ2-1
CDR3aa: CASSARLSGVHNEQFF

abundance: once
v_gene: TRBV6-5
len: 15
j_gene: TRBJ2-4
CDR3aa: CASSFLQGGKNIQYF

abundance: -
v_gene: TRBV28
len: 12
j_gene: TRBJ1-6
CDR3aa: CASSSNNSPLHF

abundance: once
v_gene: TRBV6-5
len: 12
j_gene: TRBJ2-4
CDR3aa: CASSYSGGSEYF

abundance: -
v_gene: TRBV9
len: 16
j_gene: TRBJ1-5
CDR3aa: CASSVGPTGGNQPQHF

abundance: -
v_gene: TRBV19
len: 14
j_gene: TRBJ1-6
CDR3aa: CASSEQAINSPLHF

abundance: -
v_gene: TRBV6-5
len: 14
j_gene: TRBJ1-2
CDR3aa: CASRQQGTNYGYTF

abundance: once
v_gene: TRBV7-8
len: 16
j_gene: TRBJ2-5
CDR3aa: CASSPRSTGRDGTQYF

abundance: -
v_gene: TRBV27
len: 14
j_gene: TRBJ2-5
CDR3aa: CASSSGQHQETQYF

abundance: -
v_gene: TRBV2
len: 14
j_gene: TRBJ1-1
CDR3aa: CASSERFMNTEAFF

abundance: -
v_gene: TRBV18
len: 15
j_gene: TRBJ1-2
CDR3aa: CASSTTQTGQYGYTF

abundance: -
v_gene: TRBV11-2
len: 13
j_gene: TRBJ1-1
CDR3aa: CASSPWDNTEAFF

abundance: -
v_gene: TRBV4-1
len: 16
j_gene: TRBJ2-2
CDR3aa: CASRDLRDTGAGELFF

abundance: -
v_gene: TRBV11-2
len: 15
j_gene: TRBJ1-6
CDR3aa: CASSSSDRGNSPLHF

abundance: -
v_gene: TRBV4-2
len: 18
j_gene: TRBJ2-6
CDR3aa: CASSQPGAPGSGANVLTF

abundance: -
v_gene: TRBV7-9
len: 14
j_gene: TRBJ1-2
CDR3aa: CASSSESGVYGYTF

abundance: -
v_gene: TRBV11-3
len: 15
j_gene: TRBJ2-2
CDR3aa: CASSLETGRTGELFF

abundance: -
v_gene: TRBV5-5
len: 13
j_gene: TRBJ1-2
CDR3aa: CASSLGTDYGYTF

abundance: many
v_gene: TRBV4-3
len: 14
j_gene: TRBJ1-4
CDR3aa: CASSQQGAGEKLFF

abundance: once
v_gene: TRBV19
len: 11
j_gene: TRBJ1-2
CDR3aa: CASRTVGGYTF

abundance: -
v_gene: TRBV5-1
len: 15
j_gene: TRBJ2-1
CDR3aa: CASSLVGDVRDEQFF

abundance: -
v_gene: TRBV15
len: 17
j_gene: TRBJ1-3
CDR3aa: CATSRERTANSGNTIYF

abundance: few
v_gene: TRBV13
len: 14
j_gene: TRBJ2-7
CDR3aa: CASSLRTGRYEQYF

abundance: once
v_gene: TRBV15
len: 16
j_gene: TRBJ2-5
CDR3aa: CATSRDPRQGRETQYF

abundance: -
v_gene: TRBV7-6
len: 12
j_gene: TRBJ2-2
CDR3aa: CASSLATGELFF

abundance: -
v_gene: TRBV4-3
len: 17
j_gene: TRBJ1-2
CDR3aa: CASSQDSGTFSNYGYTF

abundance: -
v_gene: TRBV18
len: 14
j_gene: TRBJ1-3
CDR3aa: CASSPRWTADTIYF

abundance: once
v_gene: TRBV7-9
len: 15
j_gene: TRBJ1-3
CDR3aa: CASSQTTILENTIYF

abundance: -
v_gene: TRBV29-1
len: 12
j_gene: TRBJ2-2
CDR3aa: CSVDRSGGELFF

abundance: -
v_gene: TRBV5-1
len: 16
j_gene: TRBJ1-1
CDR3aa: CASSFRDGGLATEAFF

abundance: -
v_gene: TRBV7-2
len: 14
j_gene: TRBJ2-1
CDR3aa: CASSLDRGSNEQFF

abundance: few
v_gene: TRBV11-2
len: 15
j_gene: TRBJ2-5
CDR3aa: CASSDDGRAHETQYF

abundance: -
v_gene: TRBV7-3
len: 13
j_gene: TRBJ1-2
CDR3aa: CASSLNNNYGYTF

abundance: -
v_gene: TRBV19
len: 13
j_gene: TRBJ1-2
CDR3aa: CASSVDTLYGYTF

abundance: -
v_gene: TRBV10-3
len: 16
j_gene: TRBJ2-1
CDR3aa: CAISEIGTFSYNEQFF

abundance: few
v_gene: TRBV7-2
len: 14
j_gene: TRBJ2-1
CDR3aa: CASSLYTSDNEQFF

abundance: -
v_gene: TRBV15
len: 13
j_gene: TRBJ1-6
CDR3aa: CATAGTGKSPLHF

abundance: -
v_gene: TRBV30
len: 14
j_gene: TRBJ1-3
CDR3aa: CAWRSAGGGNTIYF

abundance: -
v_gene: TRBV10-1
len: 13
j_gene: TRBJ2-3
CDR3aa: CASGGLAPDTQYF

abundance: -
v_gene: TRBV5-6
len: 14
j_gene: TRBJ1-5
CDR3aa: CASSVRGTGQPQHF

abundance: -
v_gene: TRBV5-8
len: 14
j_gene: TRBJ1-2
CDR3aa: CASSPVAVVHGYTF

abundance: -
v_gene: TRBV2
len: 17
j_gene: TRBJ2-3
CDR3aa: CASSEGASGAITDTQYF

abundance: -
v_gene: TRBV25-1
len: 14
j_gene: TRBJ1-5
CDR3aa: CASSDSYSNQPQHF

abundance: -
v_gene: TRBV11-2
len: 13
j_gene: TRBJ1-5
CDR3aa: CASSAREGQPQHF

abundance: few
v_gene: TRBV15
len: 15
j_gene: TRBJ1-3
CDR3aa: CATSRELGSGNTIYF

abundance: -
v_gene: TRBV2
len: 14
j_gene: TRBJ2-5
CDR3aa: CASRQPTGQETQYF

abundance: once
v_gene: TRBV5-4
len: 15
j_gene: TRBJ2-5
CDR3aa: CASSSRQGAWETQYF

abundance: -
v_gene: TRBV11-1
len: 14
j_gene: TRBJ2-3
CDR3aa: CASSLGERTDTQYF

abundance: -
v_gene: TRBV30
len: 13
j_gene: TRBJ2-4
CDR3aa: CAWSNLAKNIQYF

abundance: -
v_gene: TRBV6-6
len: 13
j_gene: TRBJ2-5
CDR3aa: CASSYGVEETQYF

abundance: once
v_gene: TRBV5-1
len: 16
j_gene: TRBJ1-5
CDR3aa: CASSLTGGGGNQPQHF